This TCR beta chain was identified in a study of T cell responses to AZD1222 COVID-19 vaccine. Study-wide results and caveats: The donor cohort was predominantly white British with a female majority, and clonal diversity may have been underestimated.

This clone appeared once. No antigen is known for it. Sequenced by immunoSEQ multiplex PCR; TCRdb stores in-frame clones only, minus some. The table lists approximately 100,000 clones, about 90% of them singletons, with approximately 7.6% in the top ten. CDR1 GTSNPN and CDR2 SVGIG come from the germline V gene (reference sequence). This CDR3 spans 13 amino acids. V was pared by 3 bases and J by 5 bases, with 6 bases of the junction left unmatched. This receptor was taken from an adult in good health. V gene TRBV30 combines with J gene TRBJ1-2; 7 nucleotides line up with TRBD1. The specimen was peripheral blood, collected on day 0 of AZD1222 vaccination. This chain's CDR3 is CAWRKSGGYGYTF. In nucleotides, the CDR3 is TGTGCCTGGAGAAAATCAGGGGGGTATGGCTACACCTTC.